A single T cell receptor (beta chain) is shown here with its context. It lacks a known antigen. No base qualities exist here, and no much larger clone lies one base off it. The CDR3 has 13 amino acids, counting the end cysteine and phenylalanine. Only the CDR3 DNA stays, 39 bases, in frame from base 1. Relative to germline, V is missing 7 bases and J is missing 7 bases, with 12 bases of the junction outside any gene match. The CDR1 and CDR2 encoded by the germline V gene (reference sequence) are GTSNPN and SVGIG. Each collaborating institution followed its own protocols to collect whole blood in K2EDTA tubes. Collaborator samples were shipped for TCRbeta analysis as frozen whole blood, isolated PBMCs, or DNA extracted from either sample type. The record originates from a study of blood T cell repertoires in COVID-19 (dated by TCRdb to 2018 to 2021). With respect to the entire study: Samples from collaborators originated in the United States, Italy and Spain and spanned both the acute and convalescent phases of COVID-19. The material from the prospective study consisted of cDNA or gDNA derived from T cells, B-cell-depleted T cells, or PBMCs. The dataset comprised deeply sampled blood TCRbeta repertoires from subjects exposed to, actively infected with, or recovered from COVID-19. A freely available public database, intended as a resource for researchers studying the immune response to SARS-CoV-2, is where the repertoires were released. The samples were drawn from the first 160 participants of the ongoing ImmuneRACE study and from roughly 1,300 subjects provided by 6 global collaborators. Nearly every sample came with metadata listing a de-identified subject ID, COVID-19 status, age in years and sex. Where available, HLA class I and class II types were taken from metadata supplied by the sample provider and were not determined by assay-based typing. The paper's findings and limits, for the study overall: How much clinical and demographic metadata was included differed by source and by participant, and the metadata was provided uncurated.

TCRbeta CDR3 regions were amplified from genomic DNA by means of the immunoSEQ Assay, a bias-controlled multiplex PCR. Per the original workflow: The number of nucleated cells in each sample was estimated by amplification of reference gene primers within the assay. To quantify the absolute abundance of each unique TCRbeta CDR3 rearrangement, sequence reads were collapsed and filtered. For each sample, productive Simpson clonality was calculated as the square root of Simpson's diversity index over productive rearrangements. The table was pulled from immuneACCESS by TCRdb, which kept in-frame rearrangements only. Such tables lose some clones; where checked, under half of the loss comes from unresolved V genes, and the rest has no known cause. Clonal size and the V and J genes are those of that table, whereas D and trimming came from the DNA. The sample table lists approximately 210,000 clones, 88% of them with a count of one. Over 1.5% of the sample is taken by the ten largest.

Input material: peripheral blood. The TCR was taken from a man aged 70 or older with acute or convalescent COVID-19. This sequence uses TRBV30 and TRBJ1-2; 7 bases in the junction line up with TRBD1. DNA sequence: TGTGCCTTCCGAGGCAGGGGGTCGGGTGGCTACACCTTC. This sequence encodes CAFRGRGSGGYTF. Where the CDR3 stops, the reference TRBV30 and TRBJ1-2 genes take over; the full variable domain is SQTIHQWPATLVQPVGSPLSLECTVEGTSNPNLYWYRQAAGRGLQLLFYSVGIGQISSEVPQNLSASRPQDRQFILSSKKLLLSDSGFYLCAFRGRGSGGYTFGSGTRLTVV.